These 2 T cell receptor beta chains share one sample of origin, sequenced in a study of T cell responses to AZD1222 COVID-19 vaccine. The table came from immunoSEQ multiplex PCR; TCRdb's copy has only in-frame clones and leaves some out. The table includes 70,000 to 95,000 clones, approximately 91% detected once. The sequenced sample was peripheral blood, obtained 28 days after the second AZD1222 dose. These TCRs come from an adult who received the AZD1222 COVID-19 vaccine.

The chain links TRBV6-2 or TRBV6-3 to TRBJ2-5; weak D call: TRBD2 (6 bases). Trimming cost V 0 bases and J 2 bases, with 13 bases left between them. CDR1 and CDR2 from the germline V gene are MNHEY and SVGEGT. This CDR3 comprises 16 residues. CDR3 nucleotide sequence: TGTGCCAGCAGTTACTCAACCGGGAGATTACAAGAGACCCAGTACTTC. It encodes CASSYSTGRLQETQYF.

Only one count was recorded for this clone. CDR3 coding DNA: TGTGCCAGCAGCCAAGCCTCCGGACAGGGGAATCAGCCCCAGCATTTT. Encoded protein: CASSQASGQGNQPQHF. The chain employs TRBV4-2 and TRBJ1-5; TRBD1 aligns across 9 bases. With V trimmed by 1 base and J by 4 bases, 5 bases remained unmatched. CDR3 size: 16 residues. In germline, CDR1 is LGHNA, CDR2 YNFKEQ.